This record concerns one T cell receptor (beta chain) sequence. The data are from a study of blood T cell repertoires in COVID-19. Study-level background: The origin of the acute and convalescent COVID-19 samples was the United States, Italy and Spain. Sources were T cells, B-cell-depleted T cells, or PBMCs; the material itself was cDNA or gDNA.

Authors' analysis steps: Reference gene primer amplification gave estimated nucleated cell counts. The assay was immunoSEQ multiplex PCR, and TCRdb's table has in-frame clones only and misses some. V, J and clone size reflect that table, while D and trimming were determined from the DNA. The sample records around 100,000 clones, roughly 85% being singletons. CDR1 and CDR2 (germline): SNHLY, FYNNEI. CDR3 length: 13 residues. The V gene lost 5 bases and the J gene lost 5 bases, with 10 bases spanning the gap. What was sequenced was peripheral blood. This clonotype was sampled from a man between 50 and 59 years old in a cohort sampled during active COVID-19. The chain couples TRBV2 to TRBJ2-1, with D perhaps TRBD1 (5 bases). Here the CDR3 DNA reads TGTGCCAGCAGTCCCGACAGAAACAATGAGCAGTTCTTC. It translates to CASSPDRNNEQFF.